The 28 T cell receptor beta chains below were found in one sample sequenced in a study of cytomegalovirus exposure and HLA in healthy donors. The PCR ran on 60 Vbeta and 13 Jbeta primers. Repertoires were generated with immunoSEQ multiplex PCR, while TCRdb's copy carries only in-frame clones and drops some. The sample has a few hundred thousand clones, about four fifths seen once; the top ten hold about 0.29%. Sample: PBMCs. All receptors come from a girl aged 2-10 years in good health and CMV-seronegative.

The V and J genes are TRBV19 and TRBJ1-4; a weak D match, TRBD1 (6 bases). CDR3 length equals 16 residues. Germline-derived CDR1 and CDR2 are LNHDA and SQIVND (reference sequence). V was trimmed by 7 bases and J by 3 bases, leaving 18 bases between them. CDR3 in amino acids: CASTETGLASNEKLFF. CDR3 bases: TGTGCCAGTACCGAGACAGGACTTGCTTCTAATGAAAAACTGTTTTTT.

CDR3 DNA sequence: TGTGCCAGCAGTGTCCTGTCGGGACAGGGTCAGTATAGCAATCAGCCCCAGCATTTT. It yields the protein CASSVLSGQGQYSNQPQHF. The chain is built from TRBV2 and TRBJ1-5; TRBD1 matches 9 bases. The CDR3 runs to 19 residues. V dropped 4 bases and J dropped 0; count of bases not matched to a gene: 13. CDR1 and CDR2 (germline): SNHLY, FYNNEI.

In its sample, this clone was seen a few times. This chain connects TRBV14 to TRBJ2-7; D is undetermined. This CDR3 comprises 13 residues. Germline CDR1 reads SGHDN; CDR2 reads FVKESK. The ends were cut back, 0 bases at V and 7 bases at J, with 10 bases in the middle. The chain's CDR3 is CASSQDFSAEQYF. The CDR3, as DNA: TGTGCCAGCAGCCAAGATTTCTCCGCGGAGCAGTACTTC.

The chain's CDR3 is CASSYSSSADTQYF. The CDR3 DNA is TGTGCCAGCAGTTACTCGAGTTCGGCAGATACGCAGTATTTT. The chain employs TRBV6-6 and TRBJ2-3; no clear D gene. This CDR3 has 14 amino acids. V was clipped by 0 bases and J by 4 bases, with 8 bases between them. The germline CDR1 and CDR2 sequences are MNHNY and SVGAGI (reference sequence).

This sequence joins TRBV19 and TRBJ1-2, with 9 bases lining up with TRBD1. Germline lookup yields CDR1 LNHDA and CDR2 SQIVND (reference sequence). The trim removed 3 bases at V and 1 base at J, leaving 3 bases unmatched. CDR3 length: 15 amino acids. The CDR3: CASSIGQGINYGYTF. The CDR3 nucleotides read TGTGCCAGTAGTATCGGACAGGGGATTAACTATGGCTACACCTTC.

This clone was counted only a few times. This chain joins TRBV15 and TRBJ2-7; the match to TRBD1 covers 10 bases. The length of the CDR3 is 16 residues. Germline CDR1 and CDR2: LNHNV and YYDKDF (reference sequence). V lost 3 bases, J lost 2 bases, and 7 bases stayed unmatched. Here the CDR3 DNA reads TGTGCCACCAGCAGGAACGACAGGGGGCGCCCCTACGAGCAGTACTTC. Its translation: CATSRNDRGRPYEQYF. The full variable domain, with the rest looked up from reference TRBV15 and TRBJ2-7, is DAMVIQNPRYQVTQFGKPVTLSCSQTLNHNVMYWYQQKSSQAPKLLFHYYDKDFNNEADTPDNFQSRRPNTSFCFLDIRSPGLGDTAMYLCATSRNDRGRPYEQYFGPGTRLTVT.

This clone showed up just a few times. The V call is TRBV7-7, the J call TRBJ2-2; D gene unclear. Germline V gene lookup returns CDR1 SSHAT and CDR2 FNYEAQ (reference sequence). V lost 10 bases, J lost 1 base, and 16 bases lay in between. This CDR3 has 15 amino acids. The CDR3 region has the DNA TGTGCCATCGGTGCTCGTAGAGGGAACACCGGGGAGCTGTTTTTT. Its translation is CAIGARRGNTGELFF.

The CDR3 reads CASSYMAPTRHTQYF. CDR3 coding DNA: TGTGCCAGCAGTTACATGGCCCCCACCCGCCATACGCAGTATTTT. The V call is TRBV6-5, the J call TRBJ2-3; the D is unclear. This CDR3 is built from 15 residues. The germline CDR1 and CDR2 sequences are MNHEY and SVGAGI. Trimming stripped 2 bases from V and 7 bases from J, with 16 bases between.

There are a few counts of this clone. V is TRBV27 and J is TRBJ2-7; D is uncertain. Trimming cost V 4 bases and J 0 bases, with 4 bases left between them. The CDR3 is 12 residues long. Germline CDR1 is MNHEY and CDR2 is SMNVEV (reference sequence). CDR3 amino acids: CASSYSSYEQYF. The DNA for the CDR3 is TGTGCCAGCAGTTATAGCTCCTACGAGCAGTACTTC.

This chain joins TRBV4-1 and TRBJ1-2; D remains ambiguous. V lost 0 bases, J lost 8 bases, and 10 bases lay in between. The CDR3 extends over 13 amino acids. CDR1 MGHRA and CDR2 YSYEKL come from the germline V gene. The DNA of the CDR3 is TGCGCCAGCAGCCAAGATAGCGGTTCCGGCTACACCTTC. Protein sequence: CASSQDSGSGYTF.

The rearrangement joins TRBV7-9 to TRBJ2-2; D gene ambiguous. Germline V gives CDR1 SEHNR, CDR2 FQNEAQ (reference sequence). The CDR3 runs 13 residues. V was cut by 4 bases and J by 6 bases, with 9 bases left in between. CDR3 region: CASSYSTAGELFF. The CDR3 DNA reads as TGTGCCAGCAGCTATTCTACTGCCGGGGAGCTGTTTTTT.

V and J are TRBV30 and TRBJ2-3; D ambiguous. The CDR3 loop spans 13 amino acids. CDR1 GTSNPN and CDR2 SVGIG come from the germline V gene (reference sequence). V lost 3 bases to trimming and J lost 2 bases, with 9 bases between them. The CDR3: CAWSLAHTDTQYF. As DNA, the CDR3 is TGTGCCTGGAGCTTGGCTCACACAGATACGCAGTATTTT.

The genes are TRBV4-2 and TRBJ2-5, with 7 bases matching TRBD2. The DNA matches TRBJ2-7 better at its end, which makes the J call doubtful. Germline CDR1 LGHNA, CDR2 YNFKEQ. This CDR3 comprises 15 residues. CDR3: CASSQERGGPYEQYF. Here the CDR3 DNA reads TGTGCCAGCAGCCAAGAACGCGGGGGACCCTACGAGCAGTACTTC.

The CDR3 DNA reads as TGCGCCAGTACACTGCGGGTCGGAGAAGCATACAATGAGCAGTTCTTC. It codes for CASTLRVGEAYNEQFF. The chain recombines TRBV5-1 with TRBJ2-1; D possibly corresponds to TRBD2 (5 bases). Germline CDR1 is SGHRS and CDR2 is YFSETQ. This CDR3 spans 16 amino acids. Trimming shortened V by 8 bases and J by 4 bases, and 22 bases separated the two germline ends.

The chain is built from TRBV7-7 and TRBJ2-1, with 10 bases fitting TRBD1. Germline CDR1 and CDR2: SSHAT and FNYEAQ (reference sequence). The length of the CDR3 is 13 residues. Losses at the gene ends were 1 base for V and 10 bases for J; bases not matched to a gene: 1. DNA for the CDR3: TGTGCCAGCAGCTTAGGGACAGGGGGAGAGCAGTTCTTC. Translated, it gives CASSLGTGGEQFF. The full variable domain, its missing parts supplied by reference TRBV7-7 and TRBJ2-1, is GAGVSQSPRYKVTKRGQDVTLRCDPISSHATLYWYQQALGQGPEFLTYFNYEAQPDKSGLPSDRFSAERPEGSISTLTIQRTEQRDSAMYRCASSLGTGGEQFFGPGTRLTVL.

This chain connects TRBV10-3 to TRBJ2-3; D is possibly TRBD2 (6 bases). The ends were cut back, 10 bases at V and 2 bases at J, with 22 bases in the middle. The CDR3 spans 16 residues. Germline V gene sequence: CDR1 ENHRY, CDR2 SYGVKD. CDR3 in amino acids: CATLHASQRVTDTQYF. The CDR3 region has the DNA TGTGCCACCCTACACGCGAGCCAGCGGGTCACAGATACGCAGTATTTT.

The chain employs TRBV9 and TRBJ1-1; 9 bases line up with TRBD1. The CDR3 runs to 16 residues. V lost 4 bases and J lost 1; bases outside the gene matches: 8. CDR1 and CDR2 (germline): SGDLS, YYNGEE. CDR3 nucleotides: TGTGCCAGCAGCTCAGGACAGGGGCGCCCGAACACTGAAGCTTTCTTT. Its translation is CASSSGQGRPNTEAFF. Filled out from reference TRBV9 and TRBJ1-1, the complete variable domain reads DSGVTQTPKHLITATGQRVTLRCSPRSGDLSVYWYQQSLDQGLQFLIQYYNGEERAKGNILERFSAQQFPDLHSELNLSSLELGDSALYFCASSSGQGRPNTEAFFGQGTRLTVV.

The chain has TRBV9 and TRBJ2-7, with 9 bases fitting TRBD1. In germline, CDR1 is SGDLS, CDR2 YYNGEE. V lost 0 bases to trimming and J lost 5 bases; unmatched junction nucleotides: 3. This CDR3 is 14 amino acids long. CDR3 sequence (DNA): TGTGCCAGCAGCGTAGGGGACAGGGCCCACGAGCAGTACTTC. Translation: CASSVGDRAHEQYF.

CDR3 protein: CASSRGQGNQPQHF. As DNA, the CDR3 is TGTGCCAGTAGTAGGGGGCAGGGTAATCAGCCCCAGCATTTT. V is TRBV19 and J is TRBJ1-5; tentative D call: TRBD1 (6 bases). V shed 4 bases and J shed 4 bases, with 11 bases lying between them. CDR3 size: 14 residues. CDR1 is LNHDA, CDR2 SQIVND, per germline (reference sequence).

The chain carries TRBV19 and TRBJ2-2, with a tentative D call TRBD1 (6 bases). Looked up from germline, CDR1 is LNHDA and CDR2 is SQIVND (reference sequence). This CDR3 contains 17 residues. V dropped 5 bases and J dropped 0 bases, with 16 bases sitting between them. The CDR3 sequence is CASSYGTGTTNTGELFF. Written as DNA, the CDR3 is TGTGCCAGTAGTTATGGGACCGGGACAACGAACACCGGGGAGCTGTTTTTT.

The chain links TRBV14 to TRBJ2-4; D is possibly TRBD1 (6 bases). V gave up 0 bases and J gave up 7 bases, with 16 bases separating them. Germline values: CDR1 SGHDN, CDR2 FVKESK. This CDR3 is built from 16 residues. CDR3 amino acids: CASSQEGGPGDNIQYF. DNA for the CDR3: TGTGCCAGCAGCCAAGAAGGGGGACCCGGTGACAACATTCAGTACTTC. The full variable domain, its missing parts supplied by reference TRBV14 and TRBJ2-4, is EAGVTQFPSHSVIEKGQTVTLRCDPISGHDNLYWYRRVMGKEIKFLLHFVKESKQDESGMPNNRFLAERTGGTYSTLKVQPAELEDSGVYFCASSQEGGPGDNIQYFGAGTRLSVL.

The CDR3 region has the DNA TGTGCCAGCAGTTTTAGTTCGACAGGGGCTGAAGCTTTCTTT. It is translated as CASSFSSTGAEAFF. V gene TRBV27 combines with J gene TRBJ1-1; the match to TRBD1 covers 8 bases. The germline gives CDR1 MNHEY, CDR2 SMNVEV (reference sequence). The CDR3 covers 14 residues. V dropped 3 bases and J dropped 6; count of bases not matched to a gene: 6.

The rearrangement links TRBV5-3 to TRBJ2-7, with a weak D call TRBD1 (5 bases). TRBV5-3 belongs to the ORF category, with a function that is uncertain. The CDR3 has 14 amino acids. Trimming took off 1 base at V and 4 bases at J, with 12 bases between the two ends. CDR3 in amino acids: CARSLCDSLYEQYF. In DNA, the CDR3 is TGTGCCAGAAGCTTGTGCGACAGTCTTTACGAGCAGTACTTC.

Turning to this clone: At one end the junction does not follow the germline gene, possibly because of a read error. The chain links TRBV7-9 to TRBJ1-4; D is ambiguous. Germline V gene lookup returns CDR1 SEHNR and CDR2 FQNEAQ (reference sequence). The CDR3 totals 17 residues. The CDR3 sequence: CSSSLGGLSSRGEKLFF. The CDR3 coding sequence is TGTTCCAGCAGCTTAGGAGGCCTATCCAGTCGGGGTGAAAAACTGTTTTTT.

The V call is TRBV6-5, the J call TRBJ2-4, with 8 bases aligning to TRBD2. Trimming took 4 bases from V and 5 from J; bases not matched to a gene: 4. CDR3 size: 14 residues. In germline, CDR1 is MNHEY, CDR2 SVGAGI. The CDR3 protein is CASSSSGGENIQYF. The CDR3 nucleotides are TGTGCCAGCAGTTCAAGCGGGGGAGAAAACATTCAGTACTTC.

This clone appeared a single time. The genes are TRBV4-2 and TRBJ1-2, with 7 nucleotides matching TRBD1. The ends lost 1 base at V and 8 bases at J; junction bases unmatched: 10. This CDR3 is built from 15 residues. Per the germline V gene, CDR1 is LGHNA and CDR2 is YNFKEQ. DNA for the CDR3: TGTGCCAGCAGCCAAGCCTTCGACAGGGACTTGGGCTACACCTTC. Its translation: CASSQAFDRDLGYTF.

This sequence joins TRBV19 and TRBJ2-7; 9 bases map to TRBD1. This CDR3 is 15 amino acids long. The V gene end was trimmed by 4 bases and the J gene end by 3 bases; junction bases not matched to a gene: 7. Germline CDR1 and CDR2: LNHDA and SQIVND (reference sequence). Here the CDR3 DNA reads TGTGCCAGTAGTAGATCGACAGGGGGGATCTACGAGCAGTACTTC. Translating gives CASSRSTGGIYEQYF.

The chain employs TRBV28 and TRBJ2-2; 8 bases fit TRBD1. Trimming at V came to 6 bases and at J to 6 bases, leaving 12 bases not matched to a gene. The V gene's germline CDR1 is MDHEN and CDR2 SYDVKM. The CDR3 extends over 16 amino acids. CDR3 amino acids: CASSPWGQGAPGELFF. In DNA, the CDR3 is TGTGCCAGCAGCCCCTGGGGGCAGGGGGCGCCCGGGGAGCTGTTTTTT. Using reference TRBV28 and TRBJ2-2 for the parts outside the CDR3, the full variable domain is DVKVTQSSRYLVKRTGEKVFLECVQDMDHENMFWYRQDPGLGLRLIYFSYDVKMKEKGDIPEGYSVSREKKERFSLILESASTNQTSMYLCASSPWGQGAPGELFFGEGSRLTVL.